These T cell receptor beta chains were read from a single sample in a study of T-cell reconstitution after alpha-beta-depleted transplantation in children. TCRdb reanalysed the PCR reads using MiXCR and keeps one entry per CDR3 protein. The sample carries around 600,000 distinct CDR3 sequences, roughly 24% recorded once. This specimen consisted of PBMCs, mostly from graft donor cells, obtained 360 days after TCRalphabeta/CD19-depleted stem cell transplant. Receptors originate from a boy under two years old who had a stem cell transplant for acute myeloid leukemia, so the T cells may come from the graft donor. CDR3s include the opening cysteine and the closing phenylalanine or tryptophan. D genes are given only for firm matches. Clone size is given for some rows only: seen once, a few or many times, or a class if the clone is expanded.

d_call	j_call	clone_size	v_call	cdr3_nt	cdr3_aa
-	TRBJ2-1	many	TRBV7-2	TGTGCCAGCAGCTTACTTAGAGTCAATGAGCAGTTCTTC	CASSLLRVNEQFF
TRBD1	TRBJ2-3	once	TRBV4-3	TGCGCCAGCAGCCAAGATAGGGGGACAGGCACAGATACGCAGTATTTT	CASSQDRGTGTDTQYF
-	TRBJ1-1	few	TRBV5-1	TGCGCCAGCAGCCCACAGGGCTGGAGCACTGAAGCTTTCTTT	CASSPQGWSTEAFF
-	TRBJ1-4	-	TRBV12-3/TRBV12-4	TGTGCCAGCAGTTTGGCCCGCAAGGAAAAACTGTTTTTT	CASSLARKEKLFF
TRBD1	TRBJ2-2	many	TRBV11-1	TGTGCCAGCAGCCCTCTAAATCCGCCGACGAACAGGGGCGGGGAGCTGTTTTTT	CASSPLNPPTNRGGELFF
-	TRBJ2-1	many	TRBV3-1	TGTGCCAGCAGCCAAGCTCAGTTTTTCGGAGTTGAGCAGTTCTTC	CASSQAQFFGVEQFF
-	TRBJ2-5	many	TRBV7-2	TGTGCCAGCAGCAACACTCAGACCCAGTACTTC	CASSNTQTQYF
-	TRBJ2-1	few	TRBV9	TGTGCCAGCAGCGTAGTCACGAGACCACACAATGAGCAGTTCTTC	CASSVVTRPHNEQFF
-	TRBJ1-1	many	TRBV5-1	TGCGCCAGCAGCTTGGCCCGGGCACGGGAAGGAGCTTTCTTT	CASSLARAREGAFF
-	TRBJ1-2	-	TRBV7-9	TGTGCCAGCAGCTTACAGGACCAAAGTTTC	CASSLQDQSF
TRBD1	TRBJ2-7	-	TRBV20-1	TGCAGTGCTAGTCGGACAGGGGACTCCTACGAGCAGTACTTC	CSASRTGDSYEQYF
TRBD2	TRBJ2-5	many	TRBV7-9	TGTGCCAGCAGCGCGGGACTAGCGGGGGCCCCGGAGACCCAGTACTTC	CASSAGLAGAPETQYF
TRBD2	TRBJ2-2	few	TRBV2	TGTGCCAGCAGTGGAGCAGGGAGGGGAACCGGGGAGCTGTTTTTT	CASSGAGRGTGELFF
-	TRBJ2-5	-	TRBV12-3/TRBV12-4	TGTGCCAGCAGTCCGGCGGAGCAACAAGAGACCCAGTACTTC	CASSPAEQQETQYF
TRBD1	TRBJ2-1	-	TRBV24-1	TGTGCCACCAGTGATTTTCGGACAGGCCCAAATGAGCAGTTCTTC	CATSDFRTGPNEQFF
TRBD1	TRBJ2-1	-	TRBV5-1	TGCGCCATTGACAGGGGGAATGAGCAGTTCTTC	CAIDRGNEQFF
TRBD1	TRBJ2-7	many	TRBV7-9	TGTGCCAGCAGCTTCTCGACAGGGGACGAGCAGTACTTC	CASSFSTGDEQYF
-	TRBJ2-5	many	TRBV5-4	TGTGCCAGCAGCTTGGTCCAGGGCCCTGGCCAAGAGACCCAGTACTTC	CASSLVQGPGQETQYF
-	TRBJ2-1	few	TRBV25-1	TGTGCCAGCAGTGAGGACAGTAAGAACAATGAGCAGTTCTTC	CASSEDSKNNEQFF
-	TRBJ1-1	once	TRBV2	TGTGCCGGGCGGGACAACCTGAACACTGAAGCTTTCTTT	CAGRDNLNTEAFF
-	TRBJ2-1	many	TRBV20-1	TGCAGTGCTAGGTTGGGAGGCCCTTACAATGAGCAGTTCTTC	CSARLGGPYNEQFF
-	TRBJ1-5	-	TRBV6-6	TGTGCCAGTGATGTGAATGGGAATCAGCCCCAGCATTTT	CASDVNGNQPQHF
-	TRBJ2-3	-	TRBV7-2	TGTGCCAGCAGCTCCTTGGGGAAAGGGATGGATACGCAGTATTTT	CASSSLGKGMDTQYF
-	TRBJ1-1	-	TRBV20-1	TGCAGTGCTAGAAGGGGTTACGGGGGGAGATTGATCACTGAAGCTTTCTTT	CSARRGYGGRLITEAFF
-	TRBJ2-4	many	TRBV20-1	TGCAGTGCTTTTCACTCGAAACTCCTAGCCAAAAACATTCAGTACTTC	CSAFHSKLLAKNIQYF
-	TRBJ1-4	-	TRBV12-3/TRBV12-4	TGTGCCAGCAGTTTGAACAGGGATGAAAAACTGTTTTTT	CASSLNRDEKLFF
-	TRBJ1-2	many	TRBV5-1	TGCGCCAGCAGCTCTGACAGGCCGGAGGGCTACACCTTC	CASSSDRPEGYTF
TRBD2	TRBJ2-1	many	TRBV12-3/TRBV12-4	TGTGCCAGCAGTCGGACTAGCGATGGGTACAATGAGCAGTTCTTC	CASSRTSDGYNEQFF
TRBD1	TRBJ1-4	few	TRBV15	TGTGCCACCAGCAGAGGCGGGACAGATAATGAAAAACTGTTTTTT	CATSRGGTDNEKLFF
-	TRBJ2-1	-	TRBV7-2	TGTGCCAGCAGGAGCAGAGTGGGAGACAATGAGCAGTTCTTC	CASRSRVGDNEQFF
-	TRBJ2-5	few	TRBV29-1	TGCAGCGTTGTAGGAGCGGACAAGGCTCAAGAGACCCAGTACTTC	CSVVGADKAQETQYF
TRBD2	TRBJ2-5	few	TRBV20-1	TGCAGTGCTAGAGATTACTCAGGGACTAGCGGGCGAGAGACCCAGTACTTC	CSARDYSGTSGRETQYF
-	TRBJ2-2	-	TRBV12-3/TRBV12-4	TGTGCCAGCAGATTGCCTTCCCAGGACCCATCCGGGGAGCTGTTTTTT	CASRLPSQDPSGELFF
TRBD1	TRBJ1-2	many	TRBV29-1	TGCAGCGCCTACAGGGGACTCAGCTATGGCTACACCTTC	CSAYRGLSYGYTF
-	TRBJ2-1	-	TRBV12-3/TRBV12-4	TGTGCCAGCAGTTTTACAATGGATGAGCAGTTCTTC	CASSFTMDEQFF
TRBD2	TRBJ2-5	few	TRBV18	TGTGCCAGCTCACCAGTTCCTAGCGGGGACCGAGAGACCCAGTACTTC	CASSPVPSGDRETQYF
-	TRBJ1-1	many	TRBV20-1	TGCAGTGCTAGTTACTCGGGACAATTGACTGAAGCTTTCTTT	CSASYSGQLTEAFF
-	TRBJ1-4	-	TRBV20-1	TGCAGTGCCAGGATTAACCGAGCAGGGAGAAGGCCCGAAAAACTGTTTTTT	CSARINRAGRRPEKLFF
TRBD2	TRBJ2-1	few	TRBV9	TGTGCCAGCAGCACCCAACTAGCGGGGACTTACAATGAGCAGTTCTTC	CASSTQLAGTYNEQFF
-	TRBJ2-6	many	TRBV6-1	TGTGCCAGCGGGGAGTTGGGATATTGGCGTGTGGGGGCCAACGTCCTGACTTTC	CASGELGYWRVGANVLTF
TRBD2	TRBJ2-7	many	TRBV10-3	TGTGCCATCACCTCCGGGACTAGTTACGAGCAGTACTTC	CAITSGTSYEQYF
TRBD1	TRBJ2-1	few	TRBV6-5	TGTGCCAGCAGTTACGAGGGGGCCAACTCCTACAATGAGCAGTTCTTC	CASSYEGANSYNEQFF
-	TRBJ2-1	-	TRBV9	TGTGCCAGCAGCGCGGGTTCCCGGGATGAGCAGTTCTTC	CASSAGSRDEQFF
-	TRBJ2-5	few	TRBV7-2	TGTGCCAGCAGCTCGGACAGAACCATCCAAGAGACCCAGTACTTC	CASSSDRTIQETQYF
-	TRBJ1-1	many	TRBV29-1	TGCAGCGTTGAAATGGACAGAAGAGCTTTCTTT	CSVEMDRRAFF
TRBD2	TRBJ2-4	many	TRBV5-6	TGTGCCAGCAGCAGCGGGACTGGGAGCATTCAGTACTTC	CASSSGTGSIQYF
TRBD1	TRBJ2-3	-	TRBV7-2	TGTGCCAGCAGCCAGAGAGGACGGGACAGGGGTGCAGATACGCAGTATTTT	CASSQRGRDRGADTQYF
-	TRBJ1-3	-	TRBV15	TGTGCCACCAGCAGAGAACTGAGCTCTGGAAACACCATATATTTT	CATSRELSSGNTIYF